Following are 9 T cell receptor beta chains from one sample sequenced in a study of T-cell reconstitution after alpha-beta-depleted transplantation in children. The authors prepared the TCRbeta library with unique molecular identifiers. MiXCR, applied by TCRdb to the PCR reads, yields one record per CDR3 protein. The sample shows about a million distinct CDR3 sequences, about 31% of them seen only once. Sequencing was performed on PBMCs, mostly from graft donor cells, taken 360 days after TCRalphabeta/CD19-depleted stem cell transplant. These TCRs come from a boy under two years old who had a stem cell transplant for SCID, so the T cells may come from the graft donor.

The V call is TRBV16, the J call TRBJ1-2; D uncertain. Trimming took off 2 bases at V and 4 bases at J, with 8 bases between the two ends. This CDR3 is built from 13 residues. Germline CDR1 KGHSY, CDR2 FQNENV. CDR3 sequence (DNA): TGTGCCAGCAGCCAAGACGGAGTCTATGGCTACACCTTC. Amino acid sequence: CASSQDGVYGYTF.

The genes are TRBV7-8 and TRBJ1-2; D call uncertain. V lost 3 bases, J lost 4 bases, and 9 bases lay in between. This CDR3 spans 13 amino acids. Germline assignment: CDR1 SGHVS and CDR2 FQNEAQ. CDR3 sequence (DNA): TGTGCCAGCAGCTTCGCCGGTTCCTATGGCTACACCTTC. Amino acid sequence: CASSFAGSYGYTF.

This clonotype was counted only a few times. J is TRBJ2-1 and V is TRBV5-1, with D maybe TRBD1 (6 bases). Germline CDR1 is SGHRS and CDR2 is YFSETQ. V lost 0 bases to trimming and J lost 7 bases, with 17 bases between them. The CDR3 has 16 residues. CDR3 sequence reads: CASSLVPGEIKNEQFF. For the CDR3, the DNA is TGCGCCAGCAGCTTGGTGCCAGGGGAGATTAAGAATGAGCAGTTCTTC.

There are a few counts of this clonotype. This sequence joins TRBV10-3 and TRBJ2-6; D gene unclear. The V end was cut by 8 bases, the J end by 0 bases, with 20 bases between. This CDR3 spans 18 amino acids. CDR1 ENHRY and CDR2 SYGVKD come from the germline V gene. This chain's CDR3 is CAIAASPHPLSGANVLTF. In DNA, the CDR3 is TGTGCCATCGCGGCCAGCCCACATCCCCTCTCTGGGGCCAACGTCCTGACTTTC.

The chain carries TRBV6-5 and TRBJ1-1; D is ambiguous. The CDR3 is made up of 15 amino acids. Germline V gives CDR1 MNHEY, CDR2 SVGAGI. With 4 bases removed from V and 4 bases from J, the gap between germline ends came to 16 bases. The CDR3, as DNA: TGTGCCAGCAGTTCCCCCCGGGGAGGAAGCACTGAAGCTTTCTTT. This gives the protein CASSSPRGGSTEAFF.

The rearrangement uses TRBV6-1 and TRBJ2-2, with 8 bases fitting TRBD1. J lost 4 bases, V lost 6 bases, and 4 bases had no gene match. Germline V gives CDR1 MNHNS, CDR2 SASEGT. There are 14 residues in the CDR3. This chain's CDR3 is CASRGQDFTGELFF. CDR3 nucleotide sequence: TGTGCCAGCAGGGGACAGGACTTCACCGGGGAGCTGTTTTTT.

This clonotype has more than one count but fewer than ten. The gene calls are TRBV6-5 and TRBJ2-5; D ambiguous. CDR1 and CDR2 (germline): MNHEY, SVGAGI. The CDR3 is made up of 15 amino acids. The V end was cut by 2 bases, the J end by 5 bases, with 15 bases between. CDR3 coding DNA: TGTGCCAGCAGTTACGCTTGGGGTGTATGGGAGACCCAGTACTTC. Translated: CASSYAWGVWETQYF.

V and J are TRBV29-1 and TRBJ1-1, with D perhaps TRBD1 (5 bases). Trimming cost V 4 bases and J 1 base, with 10 bases left between them. CDR3 length equals 13 residues. Germline lookup yields CDR1 SQVTM and CDR2 ANQGSEA. CDR3 protein: CSVVAGPNTEAFF. CDR3 coding DNA: TGCAGCGTTGTAGCAGGGCCGAACACTGAAGCTTTCTTT.

The V and J genes are TRBV14 and TRBJ2-7; 8 bases are a match to TRBD1. This CDR3 has 14 residues. V lost 1 base, J lost 6 bases, and 5 bases stayed unmatched. Germline loops: CDR1 SGHDN, CDR2 FVKESK. CDR3 DNA sequence: TGTGCCAGCAGCCAAGTCCCCGACAGGGGCGAGCAGTACTTC. Its translation: CASSQVPDRGEQYF.